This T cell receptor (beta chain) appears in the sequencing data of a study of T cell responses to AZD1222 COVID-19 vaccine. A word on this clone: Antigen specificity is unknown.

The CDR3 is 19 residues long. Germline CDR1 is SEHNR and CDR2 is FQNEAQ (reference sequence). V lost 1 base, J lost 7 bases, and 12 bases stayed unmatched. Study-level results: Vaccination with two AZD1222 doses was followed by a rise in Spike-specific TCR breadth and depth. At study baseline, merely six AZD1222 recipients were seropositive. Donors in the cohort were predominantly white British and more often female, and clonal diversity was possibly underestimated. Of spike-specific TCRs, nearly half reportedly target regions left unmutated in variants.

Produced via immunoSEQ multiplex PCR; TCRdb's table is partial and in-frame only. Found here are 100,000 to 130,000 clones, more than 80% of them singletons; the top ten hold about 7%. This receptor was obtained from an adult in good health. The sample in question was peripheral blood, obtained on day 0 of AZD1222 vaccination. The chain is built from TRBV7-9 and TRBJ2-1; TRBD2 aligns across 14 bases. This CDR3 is CASSLVFGRLAGGFNEQFF. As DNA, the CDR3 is TGTGCCAGCAGCTTAGTCTTTGGTAGACTAGCGGGAGGGTTTAATGAGCAGTTCTTC.